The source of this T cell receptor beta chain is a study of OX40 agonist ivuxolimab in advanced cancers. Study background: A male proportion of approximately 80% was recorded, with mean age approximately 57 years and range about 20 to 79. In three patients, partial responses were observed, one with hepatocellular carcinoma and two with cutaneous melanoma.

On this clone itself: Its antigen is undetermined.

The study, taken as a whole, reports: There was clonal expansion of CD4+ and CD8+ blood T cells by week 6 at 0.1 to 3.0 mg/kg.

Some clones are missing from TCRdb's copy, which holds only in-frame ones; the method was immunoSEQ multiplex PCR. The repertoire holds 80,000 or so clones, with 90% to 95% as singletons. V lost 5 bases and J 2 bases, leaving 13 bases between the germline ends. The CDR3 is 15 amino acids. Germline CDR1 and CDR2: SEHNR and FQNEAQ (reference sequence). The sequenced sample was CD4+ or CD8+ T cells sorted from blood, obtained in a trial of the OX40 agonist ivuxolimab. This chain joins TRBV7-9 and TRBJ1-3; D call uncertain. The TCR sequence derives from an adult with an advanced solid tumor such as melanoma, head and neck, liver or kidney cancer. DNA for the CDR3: TGTGCCAGCAGCCCCGGTGAGAGGGCTGGAAACACCATATATTTT. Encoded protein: CASSPGERAGNTIYF.